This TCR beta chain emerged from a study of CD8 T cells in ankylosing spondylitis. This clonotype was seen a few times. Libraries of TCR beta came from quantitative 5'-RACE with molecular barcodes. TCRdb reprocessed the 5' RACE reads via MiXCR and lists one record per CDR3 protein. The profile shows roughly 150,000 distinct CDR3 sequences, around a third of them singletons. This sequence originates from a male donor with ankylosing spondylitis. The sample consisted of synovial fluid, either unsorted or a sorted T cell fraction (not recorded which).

In nucleotides, the CDR3 is TGTGCCAGCAGGACTACCACAGATACGCAGTATTTT. Amino acid sequence: CASRTTTDTQYF. J is TRBJ2-3 and V is TRBV11-2; maybe TRBD2 (5 bases). Trimming shortened V by 6 bases and J by 2 bases, and 6 bases separated the two germline ends. Per germline, CDR1 SGHAT and CDR2 FQNNGV. The CDR3 has 12 amino acids.